These 24 T cell receptor beta chains share one sample of origin, sequenced in a study of shared clonotypes between healthy human individuals. The method was immunoSEQ multiplex PCR; TCRdb's version includes in-frame clones alone and lacks a portion of them. The sample lists under 1,900,000 clones, approximately 98.5% occurring once. The sequenced sample consisted of naive CD4+ T cells sorted from blood. Noted subset: CD45RA+ positively selected. The receptor source for this set is a man younger than 45 in good health.

The rearrangement uses TRBV27 and TRBJ1-5, with D perhaps TRBD1 (5 bases). Trimming took off 5 bases at V and 7 bases at J, with 12 bases between the two ends. Germline CDR1 is MNHEY and CDR2 is SMNVEV (reference sequence). This CDR3 region has 13 residues. CDR3 in DNA: TGTGCCAGCAGTCCACCGGGGGGGCAGCCCCAGCATTTT. Translated, it gives CASSPPGGQPQHF.

The chain couples TRBV5-1 to TRBJ2-7; the D gene is possibly TRBD2 (5 bases). V lost 6 bases and J lost 5, with 18 bases in between. Germline V CDR1 and CDR2: SGHRS, YFSETQ. The CDR3 runs to 14 residues. Here the CDR3 DNA reads TGCGCCAGCACCCAACTAGAAAGCACCCACGAGCAGTACTTC. This codes for CASTQLESTHEQYF.

V and J are TRBV9 and TRBJ2-7; 9 bases are a match to TRBD2. The CDR3 covers 15 residues. Germline V gene lookup returns CDR1 SGDLS and CDR2 YYNGEE. Germline trimming cut 0 bases from V and 3 bases from J; bases unmatched to any gene: 4. Here the CDR3 reads CASSVAAGGLYEQYF. The CDR3 DNA reads TGTGCCAGCAGCGTAGCAGCGGGAGGACTCTACGAGCAGTACTTC.

The chain employs TRBV7-9 and TRBJ2-5; D may be TRBD1 (6 bases). Germline loops: CDR1 SEHNR, CDR2 FQNEAQ (reference sequence). With 4 bases removed from V and 6 bases from J, the gap between germline ends came to 21 bases. There are 16 residues in the CDR3. The CDR3 DNA reads as TGTGCCAGCAGCTCAGAGGATCTTTTGGGACATCAGACCCAGTACTTC. It specifies CASSSEDLLGHQTQYF.

The chain is built from TRBV7-6 and TRBJ2-7; D is unclear. Germline assignment: CDR1 SGHVS and CDR2 FNYEAQ. The CDR3 extends over 11 amino acids. V lost 5 bases, J lost 6 bases, and 8 bases lay in between. The CDR3 nucleotides are TGTGCCAGCAGCCCCGGGTCCGAGCAGTACTTC. This codes for CASSPGSEQYF.

The V call is TRBV5-4, the J call TRBJ2-7; D is possibly TRBD1 (6 bases). Germline V CDR1 and CDR2: SGHNT, YYREEE (reference sequence). Trimming shortened V by 4 bases and J by 5 bases, and 13 bases separated the two germline ends. This CDR3 is 13 amino acids long. The chain's CDR3 is CASSLQAGDEQYF. The CDR3 coding sequence is TGTGCCAGCAGCCTCCAGGCAGGGGACGAGCAGTACTTC.

V gene TRBV15 combines with J gene TRBJ1-2; a possible D gene is TRBD1 (5 bases). Per the germline V gene, CDR1 is LNHNV and CDR2 is YYDKDF (reference sequence). CDR3 length: 16 amino acids. The ends were cut back, 5 bases at V and 2 bases at J, with 18 bases in the middle. The CDR3 protein is CATSPGRAGRNYGYTF. CDR3 bases: TGTGCCACCAGCCCAGGTCGGGCAGGGAGGAACTATGGCTACACCTTC.

The chain uses TRBV7-9 and TRBJ2-3; maybe TRBD2 (5 bases). The germline V and J ends were trimmed by 7 bases and 0 bases, with 11 bases remaining between them. CDR3 length: 14 residues. From germline, CDR1 is SEHNR and CDR2 FQNEAQ (reference sequence). This chain's CDR3 is CASNSGFSTDTQYF. CDR3 nucleotide sequence: TGTGCCAGCAATTCGGGATTCAGCACAGATACGCAGTATTTT.

This chain links TRBV19 with TRBJ2-1; the D gene is possibly TRBD2 (6 bases). Germline values: CDR1 LNHDA, CDR2 SQIVND (reference sequence). Trimming pared 7 bases from V and 3 bases from J, leaving 16 bases between. CDR3 length: 15 residues. Here the CDR3 DNA reads TGTGCCAGTACCCAAGCGGGTGCGATCTACAATGAGCAGTTCTTC. The encoded protein is CASTQAGAIYNEQFF.

The chain recombines TRBV2 with TRBJ1-1; no clear D. In germline, CDR1 is SNHLY, CDR2 FYNNEI. This CDR3 is 13 amino acids long. The V end lost 1 base, the J end lost 5 bases, and 8 bases lay between the germline ends. The CDR3 DNA follows: TGTGCCAGCAGTGAAGGCTTTGGAACTGAAGCTTTCTTT. Translated: CASSEGFGTEAFF.

Comment on this clone: This sample includes further DNA sequences coding for the same CDR3. V usage is TRBV10-3 and J usage is TRBJ1-1; weak D call: TRBD1 (6 bases). The CDR3 extends over 14 amino acids. The V and J ends lost 7 bases and 3 bases respectively, with 15 bases between them. CDR1 is ENHRY, CDR2 SYGVKD, per germline. CDR3 DNA sequence: TGTGCCATCACGAAAACAGGGACTGACACTGAAGCTTTCTTT. Its protein is CAITKTGTDTEAFF.

Note on this clone: At the DNA level, this CDR3 is encoded by other sequences in the same sample as well. J is TRBJ2-1 and V is TRBV28; D gene uncertain. The CDR3 loop spans 11 amino acids. The germline gives CDR1 MDHEN, CDR2 SYDVKM. V was trimmed by 6 bases and J by 4 bases, leaving 4 bases between them. In nucleotides, the CDR3 is TGTGCCAGCAGAGGGTACAATGAGCAGTTCTTC. Protein sequence: CASRGYNEQFF.

In regard to this clone: Other nucleotide sequences from this sample produce the same CDR3. This chain links TRBV5-1 with TRBJ2-7, with TRBD2 identical over 12 bases. After removal of 2 bases from V and 2 bases from J, the junction contained 2 bases not matched to a gene. The length of the CDR3 is 15 residues. The V gene's germline CDR1 is SGHRS and CDR2 YFSETQ. CDR3 in DNA: TGCGCCAGCAGCTTAGGGACTAGCGGGCCCTACGAGCAGTACTTC. The encoded protein is CASSLGTSGPYEQYF.

The chain joins TRBV29-1 to TRBJ1-5; 8 bases match TRBD1. Germline CDR1 is SQVTM and CDR2 is ANQGSEA. This CDR3 region has 13 residues. The ends lost 6 bases at V and 6 bases at J; junction bases unmatched: 7. CDR3 DNA sequence: TGCAGCGTAAAGCAGGGGGCAAGTCAGCCCCAGCATTTT. This gives the protein CSVKQGASQPQHF.

The chain links TRBV28 to TRBJ2-7; D gene uncertain. Germline loops: CDR1 MDHEN, CDR2 SYDVKM. V was clipped by 4 bases and J by 7 bases, with 17 bases between them. The CDR3 has 14 amino acids. The DNA of the CDR3 is TGTGCCAGCAGTTGGAGCGAGGATCGGTGGGAGCAGTACTTC. As protein: CASSWSEDRWEQYF.

This clone has just one count. The rearrangement links TRBV9 to TRBJ1-3; D gene uncertain. In germline, CDR1 is SGDLS, CDR2 YYNGEE. The V end lost 0 bases, the J end lost 0 bases, and 13 bases lay between the germline ends. This CDR3 has 17 amino acids. The CDR3 DNA reads as TGTGCCAGCAGCGTAGGGCAGACACGGGTCTCTGGAAACACCATATATTTT. Protein: CASSVGQTRVSGNTIYF.

The chain has TRBV5-1 and TRBJ2-7; tentatively, D is TRBD1 or TRBD2 (9 bases each). Per the germline V gene, CDR1 is SGHRS and CDR2 is YFSETQ. Trimming took off 0 bases at V and 3 bases at J, with 16 bases between the two ends. There are 16 residues in the CDR3. CDR3 bases: TGCGCCAGCAGCTTGGCCCTAGCGGGACAGGGCTACGAGCAGTACTTC. This sequence encodes CASSLALAGQGYEQYF.

This chain uses TRBV6-5 with TRBJ1-3; no clear D. The CDR3 spans 14 residues. Per the germline V gene, CDR1 is MNHEY and CDR2 is SVGAGI. The V gene lost 6 bases and the J gene lost 0 bases, with 9 bases spanning the gap. The CDR3 DNA is TGTGCCAGCAGGGACGGAAGCTCTGGAAACACCATATATTTT. Protein sequence: CASRDGSSGNTIYF.

The chain recombines TRBV7-3 with TRBJ2-1; 12 positions agree with TRBD2. CDR3 length equals 16 residues. Trimming took 11 bases from V and 5 from J; bases not matched to a gene: 13. Germline V gives CDR1 SGHTA, CDR2 FQGTGA. This chain's CDR3 is CASGGLAGMPDNEQFF. The CDR3 nucleotides are TGTGCCTCGGGGGGACTAGCGGGTATGCCTGACAATGAGCAGTTCTTC. Drawing the rest from reference TRBV7-3 and TRBJ2-1, the complete variable domain is GAGVSQTPSNKVTEKGKYVELRCDPISGHTALYWYRQSLGQGPEFLIYFQGTGAADDSGLPNDRFFAVRPEGSVSTLKIQRTERGDSAVYLCASGGLAGMPDNEQFFGPGTRLTVL.

The chain joins TRBV7-9 to TRBJ1-1; D gene uncertain. Trimming cost V 2 bases and J 11 bases, with 9 bases left between them. The germline V gene encodes CDR1 SEHNR and CDR2 FQNEAQ (reference sequence). The CDR3 extends over 11 amino acids. CDR3 sequence: CASSLIDEAFF. For the CDR3, the DNA is TGTGCCAGCAGCTTAATTGACGAGGCTTTCTTT.

On this clone itself: Other DNA sequences in this sample translate to the same CDR3. The chain combines TRBV7-2 with TRBJ2-1; 8 bases align to TRBD1. The CDR3 extends over 15 amino acids. V shed 5 bases, J shed 0 bases, and the junction held 3 bases outside the gene matches. Germline V gene lookup returns CDR1 SGHTA and CDR2 FQGNSA. The CDR3 coding sequence is TGTGCCAGCAGCCCAACAGGGGGCTCCTACAATGAGCAGTTCTTC. Translation: CASSPTGGSYNEQFF. Together with reference TRBV7-2 and TRBJ2-1, the CDR3 gives the full variable domain: GAGVSQSPSNKVTEKGKDVELRCDPISGHTALYWYRQSLGQGLEFLIYFQGNSAPDKSGLPSDRFSAERTGGSVSTLTIQRTQQEDSAVYLCASSPTGGSYNEQFFGPGTRLTVL.

V usage is TRBV28 and J usage is TRBJ1-5; maybe TRBD1 (5 bases). The CDR3 covers 18 residues. CDR1 MDHEN and CDR2 SYDVKM come from the germline V gene. Trimming cost V 4 bases and J 0 bases, with 19 bases left between them. CDR3 region: CASSSPRGLGDSNQPQHF. The CDR3 DNA follows: TGTGCCAGCAGTTCCCCACGAGGCCTGGGGGATAGCAATCAGCCCCAGCATTTT.

The rearrangement uses TRBV4-1 and TRBJ2-7; TRBD2 matches at 13 bases. CDR1 is MGHRA and CDR2 is YSYEKL in the germline V gene. J gave up 2 bases and V 2 bases, and 0 bases lay outside the gene matches. This CDR3 comprises 15 residues. CDR3 in DNA: TGCGCCAGCAGCCAAACTAGCGGGAGGGCCTACGAGCAGTACTTC. It translates to CASSQTSGRAYEQYF.

The chain links TRBV5-6 to TRBJ2-7; TRBD2 aligns across 8 bases. The V and J ends lost 1 base and 0 bases, in that order; junction bases with no gene match: 9. The CDR3 covers 17 residues. The germline V gene has CDR1 SGHDT and CDR2 YYEEEE. Here the CDR3 reads CASSLWTSSRGSYEQYF. DNA of the CDR3: TGTGCCAGCAGCTTGTGGACTAGCAGTCGGGGCTCCTACGAGCAGTACTTC.